The present T cell receptor (beta chain) was sequenced within a study of glioma-infiltrating T cells. This clonotype rates as medium-sized (0.01 to 0.1%). Its antigen is still unknown. General study points: Above-expected tissue-blood divergence occurred in all gliomas, most in low-grade ones. Tissue and blood shared very few CDR3 sequences.

The iRepertoire nested amplicon-rescue multiplex PCR amplified TCR alpha and beta CDR3s from RNA. Tissue mRNA or PBMC total RNA, roughly 90-450 ng, went into one-step reverse transcription and amplification. TCRdb passed the multiplex PCR reads through MiXCR, listing each CDR3 protein once. The sample holds about 4,000 distinct CDR3 sequences; about 28% are singletons and the top ten take about a quarter. CDR1 MNHEY and CDR2 SMNVEV come from the germline V gene (reference sequence). Trimming removed 0 bases from V and 5 bases from J; junction bases left unmatched: 7. The CDR3 covers 17 residues. The receptor's source is a human donor with low-grade glioma or glioblastoma, undergoing nonglioma brain surgery, or in good health (not recorded which). Sequencing was done on a sample of glioma tissue, nonneoplastic brain tissue, or PBMCs (not recorded which). The J gene is TRBJ2-3, the V gene TRBV27, with TRBD1 matching 11 bases. CDR3 loop: CASSLSGTGGVKDTQYF. CDR3 bases: TGTGCCAGCAGTTTATCTGGGACAGGGGGGGTGAAAGATACGCAGTATTTT.